This is a list of T cell receptor beta chains from one sample in a study of T cell repertoires in cytomegalovirus infection. Each CDR3 protein is one row after TCRdb ran MiXCR on the reads. The repertoire holds some 800,000 distinct CDR3 sequences, with roughly 28% as singletons. These receptors' antigens are unknown. Sequences were derived from cultured CD8+ T cells from PBMCs, sampled from culture after CMV antigen stimulation. The source of these receptors is a human donor in good health (CMV status not recorded). Some clones in this sample may be carry-over from other donors' samples. Each CDR3 is given with its conserved first and last residue. A D gene is named only where the DNA matches it firmly. Clone size appears in some rows only: once, few, many, or a class for an expanded clone.

v_gene	j_gene	d_gene	abundance	CDR3nt	CDR3aa
TRBV27	TRBJ2-1	NA	NA	TGTGCCAGCAGTTCCTGGGGGCCGGATGAGCAGTTCTTC	CASSSWGPDEQFF
TRBV4-3	TRBJ2-2	TRBD1	NA	TGCGCCAGCAGCCAAACGACAGGGTTCACCGGGGAGCTGTTTTTT	CASSQTTGFTGELFF
TRBV9	TRBJ2-3	NA	NA	TGTGCCAGCAGCGTAGTGGGGGCAGATACGCAGTATTTT	CASSVVGADTQYF
TRBV19	TRBJ2-1	TRBD2	NA	TGTGCCAGTAGTATGGAGGCTAGCGGGGGGACCAATGAGCAGTTCTTC	CASSMEASGGTNEQFF
TRBV7-9	TRBJ1-4	NA	many	TGTGCCAGCAGCCCCACCCCCTCCGACAGCGACAATGAAAAACTGTTTTTT	CASSPTPSDSDNEKLFF
TRBV6-5	TRBJ2-1	NA	NA	TGTGCCAGCAGTCCTTTAAAAGCTTCCTACAATGAGCAGTTCTTC	CASSPLKASYNEQFF
TRBV5-6	TRBJ2-3	NA	NA	TGTGTCAGCAGCTTGGGACCAGATACGCAGTATTTT	CVSSLGPDTQYF
TRBV7-6	TRBJ2-2	TRBD1	NA	TGTGCCAGCAGCTGGGGGGACAGGGGTGACACCGGGGAGCTGTTTTTT	CASSWGDRGDTGELFF
TRBV7-8	TRBJ1-1	NA	few	TGTGCCAGCAGTGGTCACGGCAACAACACTGAAGCTTTCTTT	CASSGHGNNTEAFF
TRBV6-2/TRBV6-3	TRBJ1-1	NA	many	TGTGCCAGCACAGGTATGAACACTGAAGCTTTCTTT	CASTGMNTEAFF
TRBV20-1	TRBJ1-3	TRBD1	NA	TGCAGTGCTCCCAACCTTGCCGGGACAGCGAGCTACTCTGGAAACACCATATATTTT	CSAPNLAGTASYSGNTIYF
TRBV12-3/TRBV12-4	TRBJ1-1	NA	many	TGTGCCAGCACCCGGGGGAACACTGAAGCTTTCTTT	CASTRGNTEAFF
TRBV27	TRBJ1-6	NA	NA	TGTGCCAGCAGTTTCCCCGGCGGGAGTTCACCCCTCCACTTT	CASSFPGGSSPLHF
TRBV7-9	TRBJ2-7	TRBD1	few	TGTGCCAGCAGCGATCGACAGGGTGGGGTGTACGAGCAGTACTTC	CASSDRQGGVYEQYF
TRBV12-3/TRBV12-4	TRBJ1-1	NA	few	TGTGCCAGCAGACTTACAAAGATGAACACTGAAGCTTTCTTT	CASRLTKMNTEAFF
TRBV6-5	TRBJ2-1	NA	few	TGTGCCAGCAGTTACTCGGGGGGGGCAGGGGGCGAGCAGTTCTTC	CASSYSGGAGGEQFF
TRBV13	TRBJ2-2	NA	NA	TGTGCCAGCAGCTTACTTCACGGGAACCCCACCGGGGAGCTGTTTTTT	CASSLLHGNPTGELFF
TRBV10-2	TRBJ2-2	NA	NA	TGCGCCAGCTTTTCGGGGGAGCTGTTTTTT	CASFSGELFF
TRBV7-9	TRBJ1-4	NA	NA	TGTGCCAGCAGCCCCGACTCAACTAATGAAAAACTGTTTTTT	CASSPDSTNEKLFF
TRBV4-1	TRBJ2-3	NA	NA	TGCGCCAGCAGCCAAGATGTCCCCTTCGGCACAGATACGCAGTATTTT	CASSQDVPFGTDTQYF
TRBV11-1	TRBJ1-2	NA	few	TGTGCCAGCAGCCACAGGCTGGGGACGGACTATGGCTACACCTTC	CASSHRLGTDYGYTF
TRBV20-1	TRBJ2-3	NA	NA	TGCAGTGCTAGAGATAGTGGGACCCATGGGGCAGATACGCAGTATTTT	CSARDSGTHGADTQYF
TRBV5-1	TRBJ1-1	TRBD1	NA	TGCGCCAGCAGCTTGGGGCCAACCGGGACAGGGGATGAAGCTTTCTTT	CASSLGPTGTGDEAFF
TRBV7-6	TRBJ2-1	NA	many	TGTGCCAGCAGCTTAGTGGCTTCTAGCTCCTACAATGAGCAGTTCTTC	CASSLVASSSYNEQFF
TRBV29-1	TRBJ1-2	TRBD1	NA	TGCAGCGTTCGCGACAGGGGAACCCTCCCCTATGGCTACACCTTC	CSVRDRGTLPYGYTF
TRBV12-3/TRBV12-4	TRBJ2-1	NA	once	TGTGCCAGCAGTGCGACCCTGAACCCCTACAATGAGCAGTTCTTC	CASSATLNPYNEQFF
TRBV10-2	TRBJ2-1	NA	NA	TGCGCCAGCGGGCCGACGGGGGCGGGCTATGAGCAGTTCTTC	CASGPTGAGYEQFF
TRBV7-2	TRBJ2-3	NA	many	TGTGCCAGCACCCCGGGGCGGGGGCCGTATACGCAGTATTTT	CASTPGRGPYTQYF
TRBV10-3	TRBJ1-5	NA	few	TGTGCCATCAGTGAATGGGACAACAATCAGCCCCAGCATTTT	CAISEWDNNQPQHF
TRBV12-3/TRBV12-4	TRBJ1-3	TRBD1	NA	TGTGCCAGCAGTTGGACAGGCCAAAACACCATATATTTT	CASSWTGQNTIYF
TRBV23-1	TRBJ2-1	NA	NA	TGCGCCAGCAGTCAATCACTGGCAGTTCCGGAGCAGTTCTTC	CASSQSLAVPEQFF
TRBV19	TRBJ1-5	NA	many	TGTGCCAGTAGTATAGACGGGGGACTCAGGGACAATCAGCCCCAGCATTTT	CASSIDGGLRDNQPQHF
TRBV15	TRBJ1-2	NA	NA	TGTGCCACCAGCAGCGGGCTCCTTCAGGACTATGGCTACACCTTC	CATSSGLLQDYGYTF
TRBV5-1	TRBJ1-6	TRBD1	NA	TGCGCCAGCAGCCGGGGACAGGGGGCGATGTCACCCCTCCACTTT	CASSRGQGAMSPLHF